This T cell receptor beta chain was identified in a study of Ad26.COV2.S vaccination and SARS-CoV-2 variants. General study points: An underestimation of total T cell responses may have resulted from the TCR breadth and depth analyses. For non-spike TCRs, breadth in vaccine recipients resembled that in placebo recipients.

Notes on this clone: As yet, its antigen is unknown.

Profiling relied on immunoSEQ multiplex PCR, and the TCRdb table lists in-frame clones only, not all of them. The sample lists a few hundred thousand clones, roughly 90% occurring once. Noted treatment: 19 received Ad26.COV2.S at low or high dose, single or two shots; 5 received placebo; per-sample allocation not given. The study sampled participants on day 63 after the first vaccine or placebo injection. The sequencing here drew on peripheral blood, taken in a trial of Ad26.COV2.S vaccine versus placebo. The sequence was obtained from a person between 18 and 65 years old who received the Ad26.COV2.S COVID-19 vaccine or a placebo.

The chain's CDR3 is CASSLQGMNTEAFF. The CDR3 bases are TGCGCCAGCAGCTTACAGGGGATGAACACTGAAGCTTTCTTT. The genes are TRBV5-1 and TRBJ1-1; 7 positions match TRBD1. J lost 0 bases, V lost 2 bases, and 1 base had no gene match. From germline, CDR1 is SGHRS and CDR2 YFSETQ. This CDR3 is 14 amino acids long.